These T cell receptor beta chains were read from a single sample in a study of cytomegalovirus exposure and HLA in healthy donors. The protocol was immunoSEQ multiplex PCR, while the TCRdb copy is restricted to in-frame clones and leaves out a portion. The sample has about 79,000 clones; 93% are singletons. Source material: PBMCs. These receptors all stem from a woman aged 25 to 45 in good health and CMV-seronegative. CDR3s include the opening cysteine and the closing phenylalanine or tryptophan. The D gene is left open where the match is weak. Clone size is given for some rows only: seen once, a few or many times, or a class if the clone is expanded.

clone_size: NA
d_call: TRBD1
j_call: TRBJ2-3
v_call: TRBV6-9
cdr3_aa: CASSHLDRGASTDTQYF
cdr3_nt: TGTGCCAGCAGTCATCTGGACAGGGGGGCTAGCACAGATACGCAGTATTTT

clone_size: once
d_call: TRBD1
j_call: TRBJ1-4
v_call: TRBV6-1
cdr3_aa: CASSDPGQGNEKLFF
cdr3_nt: TGTGCCAGCAGTGACCCGGGACAGGGGAATGAAAAACTGTTTTTT

clone_size: NA
d_call: NA
j_call: TRBJ2-5
v_call: TRBV4-3
cdr3_aa: CASSQDGGDGPKETQYF
cdr3_nt: TGCGCCAGCAGCCAAGATGGCGGGGACGGGCCCAAAGAGACCCAGTACTTC

clone_size: NA
d_call: NA
j_call: TRBJ2-7
v_call: TRBV6-5
cdr3_aa: CASRKGEFYEQYF
cdr3_nt: TGTGCCAGCAGGAAAGGAGAGTTCTACGAGCAGTACTTC

clone_size: NA
d_call: NA
j_call: TRBJ2-7
v_call: TRBV18
cdr3_aa: CASSLLQGPNEQYF
cdr3_nt: TGTGCCAGCTCACTATTACAGGGTCCCAACGAGCAGTACTTC

clone_size: NA
d_call: NA
j_call: TRBJ1-4
v_call: TRBV4-2
cdr3_aa: CASSQDRVPLNEKLFF
cdr3_nt: TGTGCCAGCAGCCAAGACAGGGTGCCCCTCAATGAAAAACTGTTTTTT

clone_size: NA
d_call: NA
j_call: TRBJ1-2
v_call: TRBV2
cdr3_aa: CASSTGTNYGYTF
cdr3_nt: TGTGCCAGCAGTACGGGGACTAACTATGGCTACACCTTC

clone_size: NA
d_call: NA
j_call: TRBJ2-5
v_call: TRBV21-1
cdr3_aa: CASRPTGGEETQYF
cdr3_nt: TGTGCCAGCAGGCCGACAGGGGGAGAAGAGACCCAGTACTTC

clone_size: NA
d_call: NA
j_call: TRBJ2-3
v_call: TRBV11-2
cdr3_aa: CASSFAGVSGDTQYF
cdr3_nt: TGTGCCAGCAGCTTTGCTGGCGTTTCGGGAGATACGCAGTATTTT

clone_size: NA
d_call: NA
j_call: TRBJ1-1
v_call: TRBV9
cdr3_aa: CASSVSPGGTEAFF
cdr3_nt: TGTGCCAGCAGCGTATCGCCGGGGGGAACTGAAGCTTTCTTT

clone_size: NA
d_call: TRBD1
j_call: TRBJ2-1
v_call: TRBV19
cdr3_aa: CASTNLDRSSYNEQFF
cdr3_nt: TGTGCCAGTACCAATCTGGACAGGAGCTCCTACAATGAGCAGTTCTTC

clone_size: NA
d_call: NA
j_call: TRBJ2-7
v_call: TRBV10-3
cdr3_aa: CAISQGHVYEQYF
cdr3_nt: TGTGCCATCAGCCAGGGACACGTCTACGAGCAGTACTTC

clone_size: NA
d_call: TRBD2
j_call: TRBJ2-5
v_call: TRBV5-1
cdr3_aa: CASSLASSGRGQETQYF
cdr3_nt: TGCGCCAGCAGCTTGGCCTCGAGCGGGAGGGGGCAAGAGACCCAGTACTTC

clone_size: NA
d_call: TRBD1
j_call: TRBJ2-7
v_call: TRBV7-2
cdr3_aa: CASSFGDRGPEQYF
cdr3_nt: TGTGCCAGCAGCTTTGGAGACAGGGGGCCCGAGCAGTACTTC

clone_size: once
d_call: TRBD2
j_call: TRBJ2-3
v_call: TRBV4-2
cdr3_aa: CASSQSGTSGGPDTQYF
cdr3_nt: TGTGCCAGCAGCCAAAGCGGGACTAGCGGGGGCCCGGATACGCAGTATTTT

clone_size: NA
d_call: TRBD1
j_call: TRBJ2-7
v_call: TRBV9
cdr3_aa: CASSGDRPYEQYF
cdr3_nt: TGTGCCAGCAGCGGGGACAGGCCCTACGAGCAGTACTTC

clone_size: NA
d_call: NA
j_call: TRBJ1-3
v_call: TRBV6-5
cdr3_aa: CASSYDTRGTGNTIYF
cdr3_nt: TGTGCCAGCAGTTACGATACAAGGGGAACTGGAAACACCATATATTTT

clone_size: few
d_call: TRBD1
j_call: TRBJ1-1
v_call: TRBV19
cdr3_aa: CASSIPGGAEYTEAFF
cdr3_nt: TGTGCCAGTAGTATCCCAGGGGGCGCAGAGTACACTGAAGCTTTCTTT

clone_size: NA
d_call: TRBD1
j_call: TRBJ2-5
v_call: TRBV28
cdr3_aa: CASRAGTGGRETQYF
cdr3_nt: TGTGCCAGCAGAGCCGGGACAGGGGGCAGGGAGACCCAGTACTTC

clone_size: NA
d_call: TRBD1
j_call: TRBJ2-5
v_call: TRBV7-9
cdr3_aa: CASSIGQAQETQYF
cdr3_nt: TGTGCCAGCAGCATCGGACAGGCGCAAGAGACCCAGTACTTC

clone_size: NA
d_call: TRBD1
j_call: TRBJ2-2
v_call: TRBV9
cdr3_aa: CASSVWDRGPTGELFF
cdr3_nt: TGTGCCAGCAGCGTATGGGACAGGGGTCCCACCGGGGAGCTGTTTTTT

clone_size: NA
d_call: NA
j_call: TRBJ2-7
v_call: TRBV5-1
cdr3_aa: CASSREAREQYF
cdr3_nt: TGCGCCAGCAGCAGGGAGGCGCGCGAGCAGTACTTC

clone_size: NA
d_call: TRBD1
j_call: TRBJ2-5
v_call: TRBV6-6
cdr3_aa: CGTKRDRGGETQYF
cdr3_nt: TGTGGGACGAAGCGGGACAGGGGAGGGGAGACCCAGTACTTC

clone_size: once
d_call: TRBD2
j_call: TRBJ2-3
v_call: TRBV2
cdr3_aa: CASSKSGGAADTQYF
cdr3_nt: TGTGCCAGCAGTAAGAGCGGGGGGGCGGCAGATACGCAGTATTTT

clone_size: NA
d_call: NA
j_call: TRBJ2-7
v_call: TRBV5-6
cdr3_aa: CASSLRPAYEQYF
cdr3_nt: TGTGCCAGCAGCTTGCGCCCGGCCTACGAGCAGTACTTC

clone_size: NA
d_call: NA
j_call: TRBJ1-2
v_call: TRBV11-2
cdr3_aa: CASSLDRGYGYTF
cdr3_nt: TGTGCCAGCAGCTTAGACAGGGGATATGGCTACACCTTC

clone_size: NA
d_call: TRBD2
j_call: TRBJ2-1
v_call: TRBV15
cdr3_aa: CATSRNLAGGRGYNEQFF
cdr3_nt: TGTGCCACCAGCAGGAACCTAGCGGGAGGGAGGGGTTACAATGAGCAGTTCTTC

clone_size: NA
d_call: NA
j_call: TRBJ1-1
v_call: TRBV4-2
cdr3_aa: CASSQDLLGVPPTTEAFF
cdr3_nt: TGTGCCAGCAGCCAAGATCTATTAGGGGTCCCCCCCACCACTGAAGCTTTCTTT

clone_size: NA
d_call: NA
j_call: TRBJ1-3
v_call: TRBV6-5
cdr3_aa: CASSGGGLSGNTIYF
cdr3_nt: TGTGCCAGCAGTGGTGGGGGACTCTCTGGAAACACCATATATTTT

clone_size: NA
d_call: NA
j_call: TRBJ1-2
v_call: TRBV11-1
cdr3_aa: CASSPTHRSFNYGYTF
cdr3_nt: TGTGCCAGCAGCCCAACCCACAGGAGTTTCAACTATGGCTACACCTTC

clone_size: few
d_call: NA
j_call: TRBJ1-3
v_call: TRBV19
cdr3_aa: CASSMRTGNTIYF
cdr3_nt: TGTGCCAGTAGTATGCGGACTGGAAACACCATATATTTT

clone_size: NA
d_call: NA
j_call: TRBJ2-7
v_call: TRBV27
cdr3_aa: CASRTGPYEQYF
cdr3_nt: TGTGCCAGCAGGACTGGCCCCTACGAGCAGTACTTC

clone_size: NA
d_call: NA
j_call: TRBJ2-3
v_call: TRBV7-6
cdr3_aa: CASSFGGSTDTQYF
cdr3_nt: TGTGCCAGCAGCTTCGGGGGTAGCACAGATACGCAGTATTTT

clone_size: NA
d_call: TRBD2
j_call: TRBJ2-7
v_call: TRBV4-3
cdr3_aa: CASSQELAGISYEQYF
cdr3_nt: TGCGCCAGCAGCCAAGAGCTAGCGGGGATCTCCTACGAGCAGTACTTC

clone_size: NA
d_call: TRBD2
j_call: TRBJ2-3
v_call: TRBV7-3
cdr3_aa: CALRTSGEPTDTQYF
cdr3_nt: TGTGCCTTGCGGACTAGCGGGGAACCGACAGATACGCAGTATTTT

clone_size: NA
d_call: NA
j_call: TRBJ1-5
v_call: TRBV9
cdr3_aa: CASSVGSANQPQHF
cdr3_nt: TGTGCCAGCAGCGTAGGGTCAGCGAATCAGCCCCAGCATTTT

clone_size: NA
d_call: NA
j_call: TRBJ2-1
v_call: TRBV6-1
cdr3_aa: CASRSWTNYNEQFF
cdr3_nt: TGTGCCAGCAGATCGTGGACAAATTACAATGAGCAGTTCTTC

clone_size: NA
d_call: NA
j_call: TRBJ1-6
v_call: TRBV2
cdr3_aa: CASIRTAAGYNSPLHF
cdr3_nt: TGTGCCAGCATCCGCACAGCCGCGGGCTATAATTCACCCCTCCACTTT

clone_size: NA
d_call: TRBD1
j_call: TRBJ1-6
v_call: TRBV28
cdr3_aa: CASSLRGDRGIPLEYSPLHF
cdr3_nt: TGTGCCAGCAGTTTGAGGGGGGACAGGGGTATCCCACTCGAATATTCACCCCTCCACTTT

clone_size: NA
d_call: TRBD2
j_call: TRBJ2-7
v_call: TRBV4-1
cdr3_aa: CASSQGGLAGGRISYEQYF
cdr3_nt: TGCGCCAGCAGCCAGGGTGGACTAGCGGGAGGTCGAATTTCCTACGAGCAGTACTTC

clone_size: NA
d_call: TRBD1
j_call: TRBJ1-5
v_call: TRBV7-6
cdr3_aa: CASSLAPGQVSNQPQHF
cdr3_nt: TGTGCCAGCAGCTTAGCCCCGGGACAGGTTAGCAATCAGCCCCAGCATTTT

clone_size: NA
d_call: NA
j_call: TRBJ1-6
v_call: TRBV7-2
cdr3_aa: CASSDTGFANSPLHF
cdr3_nt: TGTGCCAGCAGCGACACAGGATTCGCTAATTCACCCCTCCACTTT

clone_size: NA
d_call: TRBD1
j_call: TRBJ1-1
v_call: TRBV7-6
cdr3_aa: CASSLTGTAEAFF
cdr3_nt: TGTGCCAGCAGCCTAACTGGGACAGCTGAAGCTTTCTTT

clone_size: once
d_call: TRBD1
j_call: TRBJ2-7
v_call: TRBV30
cdr3_aa: CAWSMTGFDKYF
cdr3_nt: TGTGCCTGGAGTATGACAGGGTTTGATAAGTACTTC

clone_size: NA
d_call: NA
j_call: TRBJ1-2
v_call: TRBV29-1
cdr3_aa: CSVESWTVDGYTF
cdr3_nt: TGCAGCGTTGAATCCTGGACAGTGGATGGCTACACCTTC

clone_size: NA
d_call: NA
j_call: TRBJ1-4
v_call: TRBV5-1
cdr3_aa: CASSLELGEVGLDEKLFF
cdr3_nt: TGCGCCAGCAGCTTGGAACTCGGAGAGGTGGGTTTGGATGAAAAACTGTTTTTT

clone_size: NA
d_call: NA
j_call: TRBJ1-4
v_call: TRBV10-3
cdr3_aa: CAISADSPGEKLFF
cdr3_nt: TGTGCCATCAGTGCGGACAGCCCCGGGGAGAAACTGTTTTTT

clone_size: NA
d_call: TRBD2
j_call: TRBJ2-1
v_call: TRBV5-1
cdr3_aa: CASSLEVAGGYNEQFF
cdr3_nt: TGCGCCAGCAGCTTGGAAGTAGCGGGAGGGTACAATGAGCAGTTCTTC

clone_size: NA
d_call: NA
j_call: TRBJ2-7
v_call: TRBV6-6
cdr3_aa: CASSYSADYEQYF
cdr3_nt: TGTGCCAGCAGTTACTCGGCGGACTACGAGCAGTACTTC

clone_size: NA
d_call: NA
j_call: TRBJ1-5
v_call: TRBV4-1
cdr3_aa: CASSQDTSYNQPQHF
cdr3_nt: TGCGCCAGCAGCCAAGATACCAGTTACAATCAGCCCCAGCATTTT

clone_size: once
d_call: NA
j_call: TRBJ1-1
v_call: TRBV13
cdr3_aa: CASRNRGKNTEAFF
cdr3_nt: TGTGCCAGCAGGAATAGGGGGAAGAACACTGAAGCTTTCTTT

clone_size: NA
d_call: TRBD1
j_call: TRBJ2-3
v_call: TRBV6-5
cdr3_aa: CASRQGVYTDTQYF
cdr3_nt: TGTGCCAGCAGACAGGGGGTCTACACAGATACGCAGTATTTT

clone_size: NA
d_call: TRBD1
j_call: TRBJ1-2
v_call: TRBV23-1
cdr3_aa: CASSHSRLKGGQILSGYTF
cdr3_nt: TGCGCCAGCAGTCATTCACGACTAAAGGGGGGACAGATCCTTTCGGGCTACACCTTC

clone_size: once
d_call: TRBD1
j_call: TRBJ2-5
v_call: TRBV5-5
cdr3_aa: CASSLRTGGAETQYF
cdr3_nt: TGTGCCAGCAGCCTACGGACAGGGGGCGCCGAGACCCAGTACTTC

clone_size: once
d_call: NA
j_call: TRBJ1-1
v_call: TRBV5-1
cdr3_aa: CASSPDIRNTEAFF
cdr3_nt: TGCGCCAGCAGCCCCGACATTAGGAACACTGAAGCTTTCTTT

clone_size: NA
d_call: TRBD1
j_call: TRBJ1-2
v_call: TRBV7-2
cdr3_aa: CASSARGQGSYGYTF
cdr3_nt: TGTGCCAGCAGCGCGCGTGGACAGGGGAGCTACGGCTACACCTTC

clone_size: NA
d_call: NA
j_call: TRBJ1-5
v_call: TRBV4-3
cdr3_aa: CASSPVLNQPQHF
cdr3_nt: TGCGCCAGCAGCCCGGTTCTTAATCAGCCCCAGCATTTT

clone_size: NA
d_call: TRBD2
j_call: TRBJ2-1
v_call: TRBV29-1
cdr3_aa: CSVGPAGGAYEQFF
cdr3_nt: TGCAGCGTTGGACCAGCGGGGGGGGCATATGAGCAGTTCTTC

clone_size: NA
d_call: NA
j_call: TRBJ1-1
v_call: TRBV6-5
cdr3_aa: CASSYSGGNTEAFF
cdr3_nt: TGTGCCAGCAGTTACTCAGGGGGAAACACTGAAGCTTTCTTT